One and the same sample provided the 18 T cell receptor beta chains below, sequenced in a study of TIL therapy for anti-PD-1-resistant metastatic lung cancer. As to time point: pre-treatment sample, taken before nivolumab and TIL therapy. The libraries were made with immunoSEQ v3. Sequencing used immunoSEQ multiplex PCR; TCRdb keeps in-frame clones, though not all of them. This sample has roughly 20,000 clones, with roughly 79% found just once. Here the sequenced sample was blood, taken at baseline. Receptors were obtained from a person aged 25 to 79 with non-small cell lung cancer.

This clone was recorded a few times. The chain couples TRBV3-1 (or the pseudogene TRBV3-2) to TRBJ1-5; D gene ambiguous. Between the trimmed V and J ends, which lost 3 bases and 5 bases, there was a span of 8 bases. CDR1 is LGHDT and CDR2 is YNNKEL in the germline V gene (reference sequence). The CDR3 runs 13 residues. This CDR3 reads CASSQGRDQPQHF. The DNA of the CDR3 is TGTGCCAGCAGCCAGGGCAGAGATCAGCCCCAGCATTTT.

This clone appeared once. V is TRBV6-5 and J is TRBJ1-5, with a weak D call TRBD1 (6 bases). V lost 3 bases, J lost 7 bases, and 13 bases lay in between. The CDR3 sequence is 14 residues long. Germline V lookup: CDR1 MNHEY, CDR2 SVGAGI. The CDR3, as DNA: TGTGCCAGCAGTTATAGTACAGGGCGACAGCCCCAGCATTTT. It translates to CASSYSTGRQPQHF.

The V call is TRBV5-1, the J call TRBJ2-1, with 9 bases that match TRBD1. This CDR3 contains 15 residues. Germline CDR1 SGHRS, CDR2 YFSETQ. V trimming: 3 bases; J trimming: 4 bases; junction bases outside the gene matches: 5. The CDR3 DNA reads TGCGCCAGCAGCTCCGGGACAGGGAAATACAATGAGCAGTTCTTC. It is translated as CASSSGTGKYNEQFF.

The chain couples TRBV30 to TRBJ1-6; 8 bases map to TRBD1. The CDR3 spans 15 residues. The V segment lost 2 bases and the J segment 6 bases; nucleotides outside the gene matches: 6. CDR1 and CDR2 from the germline V gene are GTSNPN and SVGIG (reference sequence). The chain's CDR3 is CAWSIRTGSNSPLHF. CDR3 coding DNA: TGTGCCTGGAGTATTCGGACAGGGAGTAATTCACCCCTCCACTTT.

This chain connects TRBV5-1 to TRBJ2-3, with D perhaps matching TRBD2 (5 bases). Germline-derived CDR1 and CDR2 are SGHRS and YFSETQ. The ends were cut back, 7 bases at V and 1 base at J, with 19 bases in the middle. This CDR3 contains 16 residues. The CDR3 spells CASAPLPGGGTDTQYF. In DNA, the CDR3 is TGCGCCAGCGCCCCTCTACCCGGAGGCGGCACAGATACGCAGTATTTT.

J is TRBJ2-5 and V is TRBV19; D is perhaps TRBD1 (5 bases). Germline V lookup: CDR1 LNHDA, CDR2 SQIVND (reference sequence). The CDR3 has 14 residues. Trimming cost V 3 bases and J 0 bases, with 8 bases left between them. The CDR3 DNA reads as TGTGCCAGTAGTATCGGACAAGACCAAGAGACCCAGTACTTC. It translates to CASSIGQDQETQYF.

The chain combines TRBV7-9 with TRBJ1-4; D gene unclear. Germline V gene sequence: CDR1 SEHNR, CDR2 FQNEAQ (reference sequence). Deletions cut 1 base from V and 0 bases from J, with 6 bases between. This CDR3 has 15 amino acids. This CDR3 is CASSLEAATNEKLFF. In DNA, the CDR3 is TGTGCCAGCAGCTTAGAGGCAGCAACTAATGAAAAACTGTTTTTT.

The chain couples TRBV18 to TRBJ1-6, with 9 bases identical to TRBD1. CDR3 length: 15 amino acids. Germline values: CDR1 KGHSH, CDR2 LQKENI. Unmatched junction bases numbered 2, after V lost 3 bases and J lost 5 bases. The CDR3 DNA is TGTGCCAGCTCACCCGGGACAGGGAATAATTCACCCCTCCACTTT. It yields the protein CASSPGTGNNSPLHF.

This chain uses TRBV24-1 with TRBJ2-1, with D maybe TRBD1 (6 bases). V lost 2 bases, J lost 4 bases, and 11 bases lay in between. Germline loops: CDR1 KGHDR, CDR2 SFDVKD. The length of the CDR3 is 15 residues. This chain's CDR3 is CATSDYGTSYNEQFF. The CDR3, as DNA: TGTGCCACCAGTGATTACGGGACATCTTACAATGAGCAGTTCTTC.

This chain uses TRBV9 with TRBJ1-3; D unresolved. This CDR3 is built from 13 residues. In germline, CDR1 is SGDLS, CDR2 YYNGEE. Between the trimmed V and J ends, which lost 0 bases and 4 bases, there was a span of 5 bases. The CDR3 nucleotides read TGTGCCAGCAGCGTAGAAGGGGGAAACACCATATATTTT. Amino acid sequence: CASSVEGGNTIYF.

The chain combines TRBV6-5 with TRBJ1-2; perhaps TRBD1 as D (5 bases). Germline V gene sequence: CDR1 MNHEY, CDR2 SVGAGI. The CDR3 is 14 amino acids. Trimming cost V 7 bases and J 0 bases, with 12 bases left between them. The DNA of the CDR3 is TGTGCCAGCATCCGGGACGGAGCTAACTATGGCTACACCTTC. Its translation: CASIRDGANYGYTF.

The V and J genes are TRBV9 and TRBJ2-1; TRBD1 matches at 8 bases. From germline, CDR1 is SGDLS and CDR2 YYNGEE. After removal of 3 bases from V and 1 base from J, the junction contained 3 bases not matched to a gene. This CDR3 is built from 15 residues. The CDR3 DNA is TGTGCCAGCAGCGGGACAGGGATTTCCTACAATGAGCAGTTCTTC. This codes for CASSGTGISYNEQFF.

The rearrangement links TRBV10-3 to TRBJ2-3; the D call may be TRBD1 or TRBD2 (7 bases each). The V and J ends lost 9 bases and 3 bases respectively, with 19 bases between them. Germline CDR1 and CDR2: ENHRY and SYGVKD. This CDR3 is 15 amino acids long. The CDR3 here is CAMGAGQLKTDTQYF. Here the CDR3 DNA reads TGTGCCATGGGAGCGGGACAGCTCAAAACAGATACGCAGTATTTT.

This chain links TRBV7-3 with TRBJ2-3; D is perhaps TRBD2 (6 bases). CDR1 SGHTA and CDR2 FQGTGA come from the germline V gene. The CDR3 has 16 residues. V was trimmed by 5 bases and J by 2 bases, leaving 17 bases between them. The chain's CDR3 is CASSPGRLGVTDTQYF. The DNA for the CDR3 is TGTGCCAGCAGCCCTGGACGACTAGGGGTCACAGATACGCAGTATTTT.

The CDR3 here is CAWSLGGAQETQYF. CDR3 coding DNA: TGTGCCTGGAGCCTGGGAGGGGCACAAGAGACCCAGTACTTC. The chain combines TRBV30 with TRBJ2-5; TRBD2 matches at 7 bases. Germline values: CDR1 GTSNPN, CDR2 SVGIG (reference sequence). After removal of 3 bases from V and 2 bases from J, the junction contained 6 bases not matched to a gene. CDR3 length: 14 residues.

This chain links TRBV4-2 with TRBJ2-7; 10 bases fit TRBD2. The CDR3 runs to 14 residues. Germline CDR1 LGHNA, CDR2 YNFKEQ. V lost 2 bases and J lost 3; bases outside the gene matches: 1. The CDR3 here is CASSQLAGDYEQYF. CDR3 DNA sequence: TGTGCCAGCAGCCAACTAGCGGGAGACTACGAGCAGTACTTC.

The V call is TRBV6-4, the J call TRBJ1-1; D not resolved. The CDR3 is 16 residues long. The germline V gene encodes CDR1 MRHNA and CDR2 SNTAGT. Trimming took off 8 bases at V and 0 bases at J, with 19 bases between the two ends. The CDR3 DNA sequence: TGTGCCAGCGCCCGGGATGTGGGGTCTGTGAACACTGAAGCTTTCTTT. The encoded protein is CASARDVGSVNTEAFF.

This clone was detected a few times. This chain uses TRBV5-1 with TRBJ2-7; TRBD2 matches 8 bases. The trim removed 1 base at V and 1 base at J, leaving 4 bases unmatched. The CDR3 is 15 amino acids. Germline-derived CDR1 and CDR2 are SGHRS and YFSETQ. CDR3 sequence (DNA): TGCGCCAGCAGCTTGATACCGGGAGGGTCCTACGAGCAGTACTTC. Translated, it gives CASSLIPGGSYEQYF. The full variable domain, in which reference TRBV5-1 and TRBJ2-7 provide the parts outside the CDR3, is KAGVTQTPRYLIKTRGQQVTLSCSPISGHRSVSWYQQTPGQGLQFLFEYFSETQRNKGNFPGRFSGRQFSNSRSEMNVSTLELGDSALYLCASSLIPGGSYEQYFGPGTRLTVT.